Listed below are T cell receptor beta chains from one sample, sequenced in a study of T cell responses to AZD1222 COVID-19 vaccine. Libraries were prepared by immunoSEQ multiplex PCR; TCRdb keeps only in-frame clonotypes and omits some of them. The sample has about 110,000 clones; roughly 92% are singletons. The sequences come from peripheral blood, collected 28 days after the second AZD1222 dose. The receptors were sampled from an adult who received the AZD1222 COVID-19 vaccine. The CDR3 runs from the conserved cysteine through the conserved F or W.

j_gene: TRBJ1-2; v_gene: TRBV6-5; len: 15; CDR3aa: CASSYSRGRLYGYTF
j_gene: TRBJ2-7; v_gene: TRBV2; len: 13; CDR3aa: CASRGIRDIEQYF
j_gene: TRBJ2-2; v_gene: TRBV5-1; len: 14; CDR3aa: CASSLALTIGELFF
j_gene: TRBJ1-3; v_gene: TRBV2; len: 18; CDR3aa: CASMSLLGQGQSGNTIYF
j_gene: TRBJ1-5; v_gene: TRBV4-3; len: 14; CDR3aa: CASSPSSGFQPQHF
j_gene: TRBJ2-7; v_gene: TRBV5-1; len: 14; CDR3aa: CASSLRGGSYEQYF
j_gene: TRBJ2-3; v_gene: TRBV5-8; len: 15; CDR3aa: CASSLLGGMADTQYF
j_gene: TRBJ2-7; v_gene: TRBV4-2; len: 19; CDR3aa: CASSQEGPAGGPPSYEQYF
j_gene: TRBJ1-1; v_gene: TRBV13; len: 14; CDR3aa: CASSSERSNTEAFF
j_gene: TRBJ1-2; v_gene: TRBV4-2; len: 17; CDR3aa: CASSQAGGYGGNYGYTF
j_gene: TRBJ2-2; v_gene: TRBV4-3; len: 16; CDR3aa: CASSQETYANTGELFF
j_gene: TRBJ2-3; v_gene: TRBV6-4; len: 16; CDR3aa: CASSDGRGGHTDTQYF
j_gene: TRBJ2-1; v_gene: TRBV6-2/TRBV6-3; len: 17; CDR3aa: CASSSDSGGGLVDEQFF
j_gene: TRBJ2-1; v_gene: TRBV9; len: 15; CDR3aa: CASSATGVSYNEQFF
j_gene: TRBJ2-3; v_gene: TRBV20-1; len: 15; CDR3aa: CSASRAGGFTDTQYF
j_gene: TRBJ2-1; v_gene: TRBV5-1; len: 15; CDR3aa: CASSAGGETYNEQFF
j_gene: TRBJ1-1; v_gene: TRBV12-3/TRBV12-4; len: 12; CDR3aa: CASSLGGIEAFF
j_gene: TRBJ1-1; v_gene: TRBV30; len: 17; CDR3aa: CAWSVWVTEPGGTEAFF
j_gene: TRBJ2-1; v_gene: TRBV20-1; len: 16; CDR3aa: CSASPGTSGGPNEQFF
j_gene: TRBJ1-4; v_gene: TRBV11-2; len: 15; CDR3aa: CASSSPGQIMKKVFF
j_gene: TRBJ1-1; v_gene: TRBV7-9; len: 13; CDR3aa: CASSSVHRGEAFF
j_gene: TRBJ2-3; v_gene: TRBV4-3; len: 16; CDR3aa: CASSQGGGIYTDTQYF
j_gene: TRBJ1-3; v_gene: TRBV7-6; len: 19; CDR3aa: CASSLYGPNSFYSGNTIYF
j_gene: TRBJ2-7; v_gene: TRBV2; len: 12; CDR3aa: CASSQTSGGTYF
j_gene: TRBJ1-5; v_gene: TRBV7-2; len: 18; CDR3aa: CASSLILTGAVGNQPQHF
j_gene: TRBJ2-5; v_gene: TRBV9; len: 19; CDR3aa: CASSVAPTRQGTKQETQYF
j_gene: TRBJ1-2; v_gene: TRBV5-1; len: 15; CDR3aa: CASSRSLDRVGGYTF
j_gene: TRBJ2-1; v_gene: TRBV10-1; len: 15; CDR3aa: CASNIQVFPDNEQFF
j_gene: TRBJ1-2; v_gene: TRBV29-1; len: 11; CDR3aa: CSVETGTGYTF
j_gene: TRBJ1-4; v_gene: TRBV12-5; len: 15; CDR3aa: CASGLIGGAPEKLFF
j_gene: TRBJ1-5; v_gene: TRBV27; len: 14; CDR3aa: CASSLFVGGHPQHF
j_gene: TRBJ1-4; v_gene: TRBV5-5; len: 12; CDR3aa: CASSSEEEKLFF
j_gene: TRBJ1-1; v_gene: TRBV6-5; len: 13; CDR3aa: CASIPGGRTEAFF
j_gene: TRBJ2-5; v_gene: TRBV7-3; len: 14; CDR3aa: CASSQDRGQETQYF
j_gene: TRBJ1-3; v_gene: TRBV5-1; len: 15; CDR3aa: CASSLDGSSGNTIYF
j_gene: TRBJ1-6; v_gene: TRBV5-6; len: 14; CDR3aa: CASRRGEYNSPLHF
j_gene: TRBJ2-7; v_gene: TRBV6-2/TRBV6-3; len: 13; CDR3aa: CASSYSREYEQYF
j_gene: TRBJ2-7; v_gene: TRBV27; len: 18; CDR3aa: CASSSIWTSGGAKYEQYF
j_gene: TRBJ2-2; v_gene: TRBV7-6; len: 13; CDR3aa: CASSFMGTGELFF
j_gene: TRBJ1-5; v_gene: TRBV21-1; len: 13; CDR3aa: CGTEMGTGQPQHF
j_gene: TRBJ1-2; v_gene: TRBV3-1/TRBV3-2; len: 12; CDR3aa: CASSQGMGGYTF
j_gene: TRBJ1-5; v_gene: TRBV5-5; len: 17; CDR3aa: CASSLTRGLNGNQPQHF
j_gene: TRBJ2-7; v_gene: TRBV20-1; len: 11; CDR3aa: CSARTPYEQYF
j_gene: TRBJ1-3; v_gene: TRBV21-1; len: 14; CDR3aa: CASSTRASGNTIYF
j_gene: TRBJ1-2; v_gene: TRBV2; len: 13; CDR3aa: CASTEGMRDGYTF
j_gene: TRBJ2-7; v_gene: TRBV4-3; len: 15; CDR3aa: CASSQAATSTYEQYF
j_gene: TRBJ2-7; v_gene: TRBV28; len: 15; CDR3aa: CASSSPGQGAGEQYF
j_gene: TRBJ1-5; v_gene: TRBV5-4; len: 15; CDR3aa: CASSLDPLGNQPQHF
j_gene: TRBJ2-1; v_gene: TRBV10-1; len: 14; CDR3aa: CASSRGSSYNEQFF
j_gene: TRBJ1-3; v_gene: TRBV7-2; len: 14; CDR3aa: CASSPSISGNTIYF
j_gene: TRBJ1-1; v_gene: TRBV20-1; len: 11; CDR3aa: CSPLIGTEAFF
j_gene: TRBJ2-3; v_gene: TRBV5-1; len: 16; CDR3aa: CASSLALGGSTDTQYF
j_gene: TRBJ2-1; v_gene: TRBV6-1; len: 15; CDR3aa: CASSEEQGSYNEQFF